Listed below are T cell receptor beta chains from one sample, sequenced in a study of cytomegalovirus exposure and HLA in healthy donors. Assay used: immunoSEQ multiplex PCR; TCRdb lists only in-frame clones, some missing. Of approximately 280,000 clones detected, roughly 90% appear once; the ten largest clones hold 4%. The sequenced sample was PBMCs. The receptors stem from a man in his forties or fifties in good health and CMV-seropositive. CDR3s include the opening cysteine and the closing phenylalanine or tryptophan. The D gene is left open where the match is weak. For some rows the clone size is stated as once, few or many, or as a class when expanded; others skip it.

-,TRBJ2-7,TRBV6-1,-,TGTGCCAGCAGTGAATGGGCCGGATACTACGAGCAGTACTTC,CASSEWAGYYEQYF
TRBD2,TRBJ2-1,TRBV28,-,TGTGCCAGCAGCGCTCCGAGAGGAGCGGGAGGATCCTACAATGAGCAGTTCTTC,CASSAPRGAGGSYNEQFF
TRBD1,TRBJ2-2,TRBV2,-,TGTGCCAGCAGTCCAAGGACAGGGGGCGAGGCCGGGGAGCTGTTTTTT,CASSPRTGGEAGELFF
-,TRBJ1-5,TRBV7-2,few,TGTGCCAGCAGCTTATCTTCAGATAGCAATCAGCCCCAGCATTTT,CASSLSSDSNQPQHF
TRBD2,TRBJ2-1,TRBV7-9,-,TGTGCCAGCAGCTTAATGAGGCGGGAGGCTTACAATGAGCAGTTCTTC,CASSLMRREAYNEQFF
TRBD1,TRBJ1-2,TRBV9,-,TGTGCCAGCAGCCCGTCGGGCAGGGGGACAGGTGGCTACACCTTC,CASSPSGRGTGGYTF
-,TRBJ2-5,TRBV7-2,once,TGTGCCAGCAGCATTCTCGGCCGGGAGCAGGAGACCCAGTACTTC,CASSILGREQETQYF
TRBD2,TRBJ2-7,TRBV5-1,-,TGCGCCAGCAAACCGATGTGGGCGGGAGGGAGCTACGAGCAGTACTTC,CASKPMWAGGSYEQYF
-,TRBJ1-2,TRBV6-6,-,TGTGCCAGCAGTTACGGGACTACTAACTATGGCTACACCTTC,CASSYGTTNYGYTF
TRBD1,TRBJ1-1,TRBV6-1,-,TGTGCCAGCAGTGAACGAGGGACAGTCTCCGCTTTAGAGGCTTTCTTT,CASSERGTVSALEAFF
TRBD1,TRBJ1-1,TRBV5-4,-,TGTGCCAGCAGCCCGGACAGGGGGCTGATGAACACTGAAGCTTTCTTT,CASSPDRGLMNTEAFF
-,TRBJ2-3,TRBV15,-,TGTGCCACCAGGGACACTAGCCGCTTCAATACGCAGTATTTT,CATRDTSRFNTQYF
TRBD2,TRBJ2-5,TRBV15,-,TGTGCCACCAGCCCCGGGGGGGACGGGGAGACCCAGTACTTC,CATSPGGDGETQYF
TRBD1,TRBJ2-7,TRBV5-1,-,TGCGCCAGCAGCTTGCCCCGGACAGGGGGCTCCGAGCAGTACTTC,CASSLPRTGGSEQYF
TRBD1,TRBJ1-4,TRBV6-5,few,TGTGCCAGCAGTTGGACAGGGGGCGAGGAAAAACTGTTTTTT,CASSWTGGEEKLFF
-,TRBJ1-4,TRBV7-9,-,TGTGCCAGCAGCTTAGGAGGGAGAGAACTGTTTTTT,CASSLGGRELFF
-,TRBJ2-5,TRBV5-1,-,TGCGCCAGCAGCTTGACTAGCTCCGCAGAGACCCAGTACTTC,CASSLTSSAETQYF
TRBD1,TRBJ2-7,TRBV5-8,-,TGTGCCAGCAGCTTAGGGACAGGGGGCTACGAGCAGTACTTC,CASSLGTGGYEQYF
-,TRBJ2-7,TRBV28,few,TGTGCCAGCAAGGGACAAGTCTACGAGCAGTACTTC,CASKGQVYEQYF
TRBD2,TRBJ2-1,TRBV19,-,TGTGCCAGTAAGGTCGAAGCGGCTAGCGGCAGAGATGAGCAGTTCTTC,CASKVEAASGRDEQFF
-,TRBJ1-5,TRBV18,few,TGTGCCAGCTCACCGTCCGTGGACAGTAATCAGCCCCAGCATTTT,CASSPSVDSNQPQHF
-,TRBJ2-6,TRBV19,-,TGTGCCAGTAAAAATGTACACTCTGGGGCCAACGTCCTGACTTTC,CASKNVHSGANVLTF
-,TRBJ2-5,TRBV6-1,-,TGTGCCAGCAGTGAGTTATCGTGGGAGCAGTACTTC,CASSELSWEQYF
-,TRBJ2-2,TRBV5-1,-,TGCGCCAGCAGCTTGACGACAGGGAACACCGGGGAGCTGTTTTTT,CASSLTTGNTGELFF
-,TRBJ2-7,TRBV27,-,TGTGCCAGCAGTTTTACGGGAGCATCTCCCTACGAGCAGTACTTC,CASSFTGASPYEQYF
-,TRBJ2-5,TRBV7-2,-,TGTGCCAGCAGCTTAGAGTCGGGCCAAGAGACCCAGTACTTC,CASSLESGQETQYF
-,TRBJ2-1,TRBV7-2,once,TGTGCCAGCAGCCTCGGACAGCACAATGAGCAGTTCTTC,CASSLGQHNEQFF
TRBD1,TRBJ2-5,TRBV18,-,TGTGCCAGCTCTGAGGACAGGGGAAAAGAGACCCAGTACTTC,CASSEDRGKETQYF
TRBD1,TRBJ1-1,TRBV5-1,few,TGCGCCAGCAGCTCGACAGGGGCGAACACTGAAGCTTTCTTT,CASSSTGANTEAFF
-,TRBJ2-7,TRBV27,-,TGTGCCAGCAGTTTACTCCCAGGGGGGTACGAGCAGTACTTC,CASSLLPGGYEQYF
TRBD2,TRBJ2-7,TRBV2,-,TGTGCCAGCAGGCCGAGCACTAGCGGGACTTACGAGCAGTACTTC,CASRPSTSGTYEQYF
-,TRBJ2-3,TRBV9,-,TGTGCCAGCAGCGCCCCCAAAGGAGGGGCTTTCCGCACAGATACGCAGTATTTT,CASSAPKGGAFRTDTQYF
-,TRBJ1-5,TRBV6-5,-,TGTGCCAGCAGTTACTCGGGGGCGGCCCAATGGCCCCAGCATTTT,CASSYSGAAQWPQHF
TRBD1,TRBJ1-4,TRBV7-9,-,TGTGCCAGCAGCCCCCAAAGGACAGGCTCTGAAAAACTGTTTTTT,CASSPQRTGSEKLFF
-,TRBJ2-1,TRBV5-6,-,TGTGCCAGCAGCTTGGGAGGTTCCTACAATGAGCAGTTCTTC,CASSLGGSYNEQFF
-,TRBJ2-7,TRBV11-2,once,TGTGCCAGCAGCAGGGACATCTCCTACGAGCAGTACTTC,CASSRDISYEQYF
TRBD1,TRBJ1-2,TRBV30,-,TGTGCCTGTCACAGGGGGTCTAACTATGGCTACACCTTC,CACHRGSNYGYTF
TRBD2,TRBJ2-1,TRBV4-2,-,TGTGCCAGCAGCCAAGAAGGGTGGCTAGCGGGAGGTGGTAATGAGCAGTTCTTC,CASSQEGWLAGGGNEQFF
TRBD2,TRBJ2-7,TRBV19,-,TGTGCCAGTAGTATAGGTAGCGGGAGGATCTACGAGCAGTACTTC,CASSIGSGRIYEQYF
-,TRBJ2-1,TRBV29-1,-,TGCAGCGTTGGATTGCGGTCACACCTTAATGAGCAGTTCTTC,CSVGLRSHLNEQFF
-,TRBJ2-7,TRBV18,-,TGTGCCAGCTCACCTAGACGGGGGACCAACGAGCAGTACTTC,CASSPRRGTNEQYF
TRBD1,TRBJ1-2,TRBV5-6,-,TGTGCCAGCAGCTCGAGACAGGGGTCCTATGGCTACACCTTC,CASSSRQGSYGYTF
TRBD1,TRBJ1-2,TRBV28,-,TGTGCCAGCCAGACAGGGGGCTATGGCTACACCTTC,CASQTGGYGYTF
TRBD1,TRBJ1-2,TRBV6-5,-,TGTGCCAGCGGACGACTGGGACAGGGCAACTATGGCTACACCTTC,CASGRLGQGNYGYTF
-,TRBJ2-1,TRBV12-5,-,TGTGCTAGTGGACGAACAGATTTTCCGTACAATGAGCAGTTCTTC,CASGRTDFPYNEQFF
-,TRBJ1-5,TRBV7-6,few,TGTGCCAGCAGCTTAGTCGGAGGAAATCAGCCCCAGCATTTT,CASSLVGGNQPQHF
TRBD1,TRBJ2-5,TRBV28,-,TGTGCCAGCAGTTCGGACAGGGTGGGGGAGACCCAGTACTTC,CASSSDRVGETQYF
-,TRBJ2-7,TRBV27,-,TGTGCCAGCAGCTTCGGTCTAGGGGCTCCGGACTACGAGCAGTACTTC,CASSFGLGAPDYEQYF
-,TRBJ2-5,TRBV6-1,-,TGTGCCAGCAGTGATTCAAGGGGCGTTTGGGAGACCCAGTACTTC,CASSDSRGVWETQYF
-,TRBJ1-5,TRBV18,-,TGTGCCAGCTCACCGCTACAGGGTTCCCATCAGCCCCAGCATTTT,CASSPLQGSHQPQHF
TRBD2,TRBJ2-2,TRBV7-2,few,TGTGCCAGCAGCGGGGGACTATTGAACACCGGGGAGCTGTTTTTT,CASSGGLLNTGELFF
TRBD1,TRBJ1-5,TRBV28,-,TGTGCCAGCAGTTCCCGGTGGGGGACAGGGTCTCAGCCCCAGCATTTT,CASSSRWGTGSQPQHF
-,TRBJ2-5,TRBV27,-,TGTGCCAGCATCCCACAGGGGGGGAACCAAGAGACCCAGTACTTC,CASIPQGGNQETQYF
-,TRBJ2-2,TRBV18,once,TGTGCCAGCTCACGGGCCTCAGCGAACACCGGGGAGCTGTTTTTT,CASSRASANTGELFF
-,TRBJ2-7,TRBV7-9,-,TGTTCCAGCAGCTTAGCGCAAGGGGGACCCCGACCCTACGAGCAGTACTTC,CSSSLAQGGPRPYEQYF